These T cell receptor beta chains were read from a single sample in a study of cytomegalovirus exposure and HLA in healthy donors. TCRdb's table, derived via immunoSEQ multiplex PCR, lists solely in-frame clones and lacks some. The sample has about 33,000 clones, nearly 55% seen once. Sequencing was carried out using PBMCs. These receptors originate from a woman in her thirties or forties in good health and CMV-seropositive. Both conserved end residues are part of each CDR3. Each record gives: clone size, J gene, CDR3 length, D gene, V gene, CDR3 protein, CDR3 DNA. The D gene is left open where the match is weak. Clone size is stated in some rows and not others, as once, few, many or a class when expanded.

.,TRBJ2-7,14,TRBD2,TRBV29-1,CSVERTSGTYEQYF,TGCAGCGTTGAAAGGACTAGCGGGACCTACGAGCAGTACTTC
.,TRBJ1-5,15,.,TRBV7-2,CASSLVPDSSQPQHF,TGTGCCAGCAGCTTAGTTCCGGACAGCAGTCAGCCCCAGCATTTT
.,TRBJ2-3,18,TRBD2,TRBV25-1,CASSVGTSGGEGTDTQYF,TGTGCCAGCAGTGTCGGGACTAGCGGGGGGGAAGGCACAGATACGCAGTATTTT
.,TRBJ1-1,14,.,TRBV28,CASRKTGTTTEAFF,TGTGCCAGCAGAAAAACAGGGACTACCACTGAAGCTTTCTTT
.,TRBJ1-5,14,.,TRBV6-5,CASSPQGGNQPQHF,TGTGCCAGCAGTCCACAGGGAGGCAATCAGCCCCAGCATTTT
few,TRBJ1-2,15,TRBD1,TRBV5-4,CASSLEQGIAFGYTF,TGTGCCAGCAGCTTGGAACAGGGGATAGCGTTTGGCTACACCTTC
.,TRBJ1-2,11,TRBD1,TRBV29-1,CSVTGTYGYTF,TGCAGCGTGACAGGGACCTATGGCTACACCTTC
medium-sized,TRBJ2-7,13,.,TRBV30,CAWSGLDSYDKYF,TGTGCCTGGAGCGGCCTCGACAGTTATGATAAGTACTTC
.,TRBJ2-7,13,.,TRBV2,CASRGRGVVEQYF,TGTGCCAGCAGAGGCAGGGGAGTGGTCGAGCAGTACTTC
once,TRBJ2-2,16,TRBD2,TRBV5-1,CASSTGLAVSTGELFF,TGCGCCAGCAGCACGGGACTAGCGGTCTCTACCGGGGAGCTGTTTTTT
few,TRBJ2-5,14,TRBD1,TRBV6-5,CASRGTAGQETQYF,TGTGCCAGCAGGGGGACAGCCGGCCAAGAGACCCAGTACTTC
few,TRBJ2-2,13,.,TRBV6-6,CASSTPDTGELFF,TGTGCCAGCAGTACGCCAGACACCGGGGAGCTGTTTTTT
.,TRBJ2-3,19,TRBD2,TRBV4-1,CASSQDLKSSGGRTDTQYF,TGCGCCAGCAGCCAAGATCTTAAATCTAGCGGGGGAAGGACAGATACGCAGTATTTT
medium-sized,TRBJ1-1,12,.,TRBV5-4,CASSFAGTEAFF,TGTGCCAGCAGCTTCGCGGGGACTGAAGCTTTCTTT
once,TRBJ1-2,14,.,TRBV7-8,CASSFRVWAYGYTF,TGTGCCAGCAGCTTTCGAGTTTGGGCCTATGGCTACACCTTC
few,TRBJ2-4,14,.,TRBV7-3,CASSLNSGENIQYF,TGTGCCAGCAGCTTAAATTCAGGGGAGAACATTCAGTACTTC
.,TRBJ2-5,20,TRBD2,TRBV4-2,CASSQHRTSGGGTPQETQYF,TGTGCCAGCAGCCAGCACCGGACTAGCGGGGGGGGGACCCCACAAGAGACCCAGTACTTC
.,TRBJ1-1,12,.,TRBV30,CAWTGWNTEAFF,TGTGCCTGGACAGGATGGAACACTGAAGCTTTCTTT
.,TRBJ1-2,16,TRBD1,TRBV16,CASSQPSGGTNYGYTF,TGTGCCAGCAGCCAACCATCAGGGGGAACTAACTATGGCTACACCTTC
.,TRBJ1-4,14,TRBD1,TRBV6-5,CASSPGDSNEKLFF,TGTGCCAGCAGTCCAGGGGACAGTAATGAAAAACTGTTTTTT
.,TRBJ2-7,15,TRBD2,TRBV9,CASSVGRGGLYEQYF,TGTGCCAGCAGCGTTGGGCGGGGGGGCCTCTACGAGCAGTACTTC
.,TRBJ1-1,17,.,TRBV14,CASSQDFGGASYTEAFF,TGTGCCAGCAGCCAAGATTTTGGGGGCGCCTCGTACACTGAAGCTTTCTTT
.,TRBJ2-7,15,TRBD2,TRBV29-1,CSVSGTSGVREEQYF,TGCAGCGTGTCCGGGACTAGCGGGGTGAGGGAAGAGCAGTACTTC
.,TRBJ1-2,15,TRBD1,TRBV19,CASRLPGGTLYGYTF,TGTGCCAGTCGCCTGCCAGGGGGGACCCTCTATGGCTACACCTTC
.,TRBJ2-3,15,TRBD1,TRBV5-8,CASSWTGGNTDTQYF,TGTGCCAGCAGCTGGACAGGGGGCAACACAGATACGCAGTATTTT
few,TRBJ1-2,13,TRBD1,TRBV6-1,CASRLDRGYGYTF,TGTGCCAGCAGATTGGACAGGGGCTATGGCTACACCTTC
.,TRBJ2-5,15,TRBD2,TRBV2,CASGVLAGGRSTQYF,TGTGCCAGCGGGGTACTAGCGGGGGGCCGGTCGACCCAGTACTTC
.,TRBJ1-2,15,TRBD1,TRBV4-2,CASSQEDRGGYGYTF,TGTGCCAGCAGCCAAGAGGACAGGGGGGGATATGGCTACACCTTC
few,TRBJ1-2,18,.,TRBV5-1,CASSPEGPSRSGRSGYTF,TGCGCCAGCAGCCCCGAAGGCCCCTCGCGGTCCGGCCGGTCGGGCTACACCTTC
.,TRBJ2-7,14,.,TRBV7-2,CASSLAVDSYEQYF,TGTGCCAGCAGCTTAGCTGTAGACTCCTACGAGCAGTACTTC
.,TRBJ2-1,15,.,TRBV4-1,CASSQELVARNEQFF,TGCGCCAGCAGCCAAGAACTAGTGGCTAGGAATGAGCAGTTCTTC
.,TRBJ1-2,16,.,TRBV4-1,CASSPLVSVLNYGYTF,TGCGCCAGCAGCCCTCTTGTGAGCGTCCTTAACTATGGCTACACCTTC
.,TRBJ2-6,15,.,TRBV18,CASSPGGSGANVLTF,TGTGCCAGCTCTCCCGGGGGCTCTGGGGCCAACGTCCTGACTTTC
few,TRBJ1-4,16,TRBD1,TRBV30,CAWRTPGQGPNEKLFF,TGTGCCTGGAGGACCCCGGGACAGGGTCCTAATGAAAAACTGTTTTTT
medium-sized,TRBJ2-3,15,TRBD1,TRBV2,CASSGTGAYTDTQYF,TGTGCCAGCAGCGGGACAGGGGCGTATACAGATACGCAGTATTTT
.,TRBJ2-3,13,.,TRBV30,CAWSVLGPDTQYF,TGTGCCTGGAGTGTACTTGGGCCAGATACGCAGTATTTT
.,TRBJ2-1,14,.,TRBV27,CASSFGSTYNEQFF,TGTGCCAGCAGTTTCGGGTCTACATACAATGAGCAGTTCTTC
.,TRBJ2-7,16,TRBD2,TRBV6-6,CASSSLLAGVAYEQYF,TGTGCCAGCAGTTCCCTACTAGCGGGGGTCGCCTACGAGCAGTACTTC
.,TRBJ2-3,15,TRBD2,TRBV6-1,CASSTLSGGTDTQYF,TGTGCCAGCAGTACCCTTAGCGGGGGCACAGATACGCAGTATTTT
.,TRBJ2-2,14,TRBD2,TRBV29-1,CSARLAANTGELFF,TGCAGCGCCCGACTAGCGGCCAACACCGGGGAGCTGTTTTTT
few,TRBJ2-3,15,.,TRBV2,CASSQGGTSTDTQYF,TGTGCCAGCAGTCAGGGGGGTACTAGCACAGATACGCAGTATTTT
.,TRBJ2-7,12,.,TRBV7-8,CASSSNSYEQYF,TGTGCCAGCAGCTCCAACAGCTACGAGCAGTACTTC
.,TRBJ2-7,15,.,TRBV5-6,CASSLVGTGVGEQYF,TGTGCCAGCAGCTTGGTCGGGACGGGGGTCGGCGAGCAGTACTTC
.,TRBJ2-1,13,TRBD2,TRBV19,CASSMGLVGEQFF,TGTGCCAGTAGTATGGGACTAGTAGGTGAGCAGTTCTTC
few,TRBJ2-5,14,TRBD1,TRBV7-2,CASSWNRGKETQYF,TGTGCCAGCAGTTGGAACAGGGGGAAAGAGACCCAGTACTTC
.,TRBJ1-6,16,TRBD1,TRBV5-1,CASSRGQGAVNSPLHF,TGCGCCAGCAGCCGCGGACAGGGGGCAGTAAATTCACCCCTCCACTTT
.,TRBJ2-5,15,TRBD1,TRBV9,CASSVVGTGIETQYF,TGTGCCAGCAGCGTAGTTGGGACAGGGATTGAGACCCAGTACTTC
.,TRBJ1-5,14,.,TRBV6-1,CASSETVEGQPQHF,TGTGCCAGCAGTGAAACGGTGGAGGGTCAGCCCCAGCATTTT
few,TRBJ1-3,13,.,TRBV19,CASNRDSGNTIYF,TGTGCCAGTAACAGGGATAGTGGAAACACCATATATTTT
few,TRBJ1-2,14,TRBD1,TRBV10-3,CARTGRDSTYGYTF,TGTGCCAGGACAGGGAGGGATTCCACCTATGGCTACACCTTC
.,TRBJ1-1,15,.,TRBV6-5,CASSYRPGVGTEAFF,TGTGCCAGCAGTTACAGGCCAGGGGTTGGCACTGAAGCTTTCTTT
.,TRBJ2-7,12,TRBD1,TRBV30,CAYDREPYEQYF,TGTGCCTACGACAGGGAACCCTACGAGCAGTACTTC
few,TRBJ2-5,17,TRBD2,TRBV18,CASPYHRGRGGQETQYF,TGTGCCAGCCCATACCATAGGGGGCGGGGGGGACAAGAGACCCAGTACTTC
few,TRBJ1-2,13,.,TRBV6-1,CASNTQSSYGYTF,TGTGCCAGCAACACACAGTCCTCCTATGGCTACACCTTC
few,TRBJ2-4,16,.,TRBV5-6,CASSPGLALTKNIQYF,TGTGCCAGCAGCCCAGGCCTTGCGTTAACCAAAAACATTCAGTACTTC
.,TRBJ2-1,14,.,TRBV19,CASSLQGDYNEQFF,TGTGCCAGTAGCTTACAGGGAGACTACAATGAGCAGTTCTTC
.,TRBJ2-2,14,TRBD1,TRBV30,CAWGQGLNTGELFF,TGTGCCTGGGGACAGGGATTGAACACCGGGGAGCTGTTTTTT
.,TRBJ2-1,15,TRBD2,TRBV5-4,CASSPSGGPYNEQFF,TGTGCCAGCAGCCCTAGCGGGGGTCCCTACAATGAGCAGTTCTTC
.,TRBJ2-7,16,.,TRBV7-9,CASSLGVRQDSYEQYF,TGTGCCAGCAGCTTAGGAGTGAGACAGGACTCCTACGAGCAGTACTTC